The 15 T cell receptor beta chains listed next were all sequenced from one sample in a study of beta chain features in type 1 diabetes. Overall study results and limits: TCRB CDR3 length was moderately but significantly reduced in all four CD4+ subsets of Type 1 diabetes patients.

The investigators reverse transcribed all of the isolated RNA, so they sequenced expressed TCRB transcripts. Using immunoSEQ multiplex PCR, the repertoire was profiled, and TCRdb retains in-frame clones only, with some absent. Among hundreds of thousands of clones listed, around 15% were seen once. Their recognized antigens are unknown. Sequenced sample: naive CD4+ T cells from blood. The source is a man between 18 and 29 years old with type 1 diabetes.

The chain has TRBV4-1 and TRBJ2-3, with TRBD2 identical over 12 bases. With 4 bases clipped from V and 4 bases from J, the junction kept 9 bases outside the gene matches. CDR1 is MGHRA, CDR2 YSYEKL, per germline. This CDR3 is built from 17 residues. The CDR3 nucleotides are TGCGCCAGCAGCCCCCCTAGCGGGGGGGCCTGGGCAGATACGCAGTATTTT. Protein product: CASSPPSGGAWADTQYF.

The V gene is TRBV6-1, the J gene TRBJ2-3; 10 bases line up with TRBD1. The V gene's germline CDR1 is MNHNS and CDR2 SASEGT. Germline trimming cut 1 base from V and 4 bases from J; bases unmatched to any gene: 8. CDR3 size: 17 residues. CDR3 sequence reads: CASSEGAGQGIPDTQYF. The CDR3 DNA reads TGTGCCAGCAGTGAAGGTGCGGGACAGGGGATCCCAGATACGCAGTATTTT.

Details on this clone: The sample carries other DNA sequences with the same CDR3. The gene calls are TRBV30 and TRBJ1-2, with no clear D. This CDR3 spans 11 amino acids. The germline gives CDR1 GTSNPN, CDR2 SVGIG (reference sequence). V was trimmed by 3 bases and J by 2 bases, leaving 4 bases between them. DNA for the CDR3: TGTGCCTGGAGGAGGAACTATGGCTACACCTTC. It translates to CAWRRNYGYTF.

This chain uses TRBV7-9 with TRBJ2-5; D gene uncertain. Trimming took off 7 bases at V and 5 bases at J, with 11 bases between the two ends. Per germline, CDR1 SEHNR and CDR2 FQNEAQ (reference sequence). The CDR3 totals 12 residues. CDR3 nucleotide sequence: TGTGCCAGCACCCCCTTAGGGGAGACCCAGTACTTC. This translates into CASTPLGETQYF.

The chain joins TRBV5-4 to TRBJ2-3; maybe TRBD1 (6 bases). This CDR3 contains 14 residues. V lost 5 bases and J 4 bases, leaving 14 bases between the germline ends. The germline V gene has CDR1 SGHNT and CDR2 YYREEE (reference sequence). The CDR3 reads CASRRAPGADTQYF. CDR3 DNA: TGTGCCAGCAGGAGGGCCCCAGGGGCAGATACGCAGTATTTT.

V is TRBV27 and J is TRBJ2-3; 12 positions agree with TRBD2. V was clipped by 5 bases and J by 1 base; unmatched bases: 4. Germline V lookup: CDR1 MNHEY, CDR2 SMNVEV (reference sequence). CDR3 length: 16 amino acids. The CDR3 DNA is TGTGCCAGCAGTCCGCGACTAGCGGGGGGCACAGATACGCAGTATTTT. Protein sequence: CASSPRLAGGTDTQYF.

This clone was detected a few times. V gene TRBV28 combines with J gene TRBJ1-2; D is unresolved. This CDR3 region has 14 residues. Germline loops: CDR1 MDHEN, CDR2 SYDVKM. V was pared by 8 bases and J by 2 bases, with 15 bases between. CDR3: CASAIDTINYGYTF. Written as DNA, the CDR3 is TGTGCCAGCGCTATAGACACGATAAACTATGGCTACACCTTC.

This clone was picked up a small number of times. The chain has TRBV30 and TRBJ2-3; D may be TRBD2 (6 bases). This CDR3 comprises 13 residues. The ends were cut back, 7 bases at V and 1 base at J, with 12 bases in the middle. Germline CDR1 is GTSNPN and CDR2 is SVGIG (reference sequence). CDR3 in DNA: TGTGCCTCTGGCGGGGTACGCACAGATACGCAGTATTTT. This sequence encodes CASGGVRTDTQYF.

This clone was observed a handful of times. V and J are TRBV5-1 and TRBJ1-1; no reliable D call. The V and J ends lost 3 bases and 5 bases respectively, with 11 bases between them. Germline CDR1 is SGHRS and CDR2 is YFSETQ. The CDR3 sequence is 13 residues long. In DNA, the CDR3 is TGCGCCAGCAGCTCCCTGTACGAGACTGAAGCTTTCTTT. This translates into CASSSLYETEAFF.

This clone was counted between two and nine times. This chain connects TRBV6-4 to TRBJ1-1; D is possibly TRBD1 (5 bases). V lost 6 bases, J lost 1 base, and 12 bases lay in between. The V gene's germline CDR1 is MRHNA and CDR2 SNTAGT. This CDR3 has 14 amino acids. CDR3 sequence: CASREMGQNTEAFF. CDR3 bases: TGTGCCAGCAGAGAGATGGGGCAGAACACTGAAGCTTTCTTT.

This clone showed up just a few times. V and J are TRBV10-3 and TRBJ2-7; 9 bases are a match to TRBD2. The CDR3 has 17 residues. The germline V gene has CDR1 ENHRY and CDR2 SYGVKD. Trimming cost V 0 bases and J 3 bases; bases outside gene matches: 9. The CDR3 loop reads CAISESFGLAGNYEQYF. For the CDR3, the DNA is TGTGCCATCAGTGAGTCGTTTGGGCTAGCGGGGAACTACGAGCAGTACTTC.

This chain connects TRBV28 to TRBJ2-1; D unclear. Deletions cut 6 bases from V and 4 bases from J, with 16 bases between. The CDR3 runs 15 residues. CDR1 and CDR2 from the germline V gene are MDHEN and SYDVKM. The CDR3 region is CASRPGWIEYNEQFF. In DNA form, the CDR3 reads TGTGCCAGCAGACCCGGGTGGATCGAATACAATGAGCAGTTCTTC.

The V gene is TRBV10-2, the J gene TRBJ1-2; possibly TRBD1 for D (6 bases). Trimming removed 8 bases at V and 8 bases at J, with 18 bases between. CDR1 and CDR2 (germline): WSHSY, SAAADI. The CDR3 is 13 residues long. The CDR3 bases are TGCGCCAGCGGGACGACAGGCCCGCTAGGCTACACCTTC. Translating it yields CASGTTGPLGYTF.

This clone was detected only a few times. This sequence joins TRBV27 and TRBJ1-1; the D is unclear. This CDR3 has 15 amino acids. The V and J ends lost 0 bases and 4 bases respectively, with 12 bases between them. CDR1 is MNHEY and CDR2 is SMNVEV in the germline V gene (reference sequence). DNA of the CDR3: TGTGCCAGCAGTTTATCGACGGGTGCGCGCACTGAAGCTTTCTTT. As protein: CASSLSTGARTEAFF.

The chain joins TRBV2 to TRBJ2-3, with D possibly being TRBD1 (6 bases). V gave up 4 bases and J gave up 4 bases, with 9 bases separating them. This CDR3 has 13 amino acids. The germline CDR1 and CDR2 sequences are SNHLY and FYNNEI. For the CDR3, the DNA is TGTGCCAGCAGTGCACAGGGTTCAGATACGCAGTATTTT. Encoded protein: CASSAQGSDTQYF.